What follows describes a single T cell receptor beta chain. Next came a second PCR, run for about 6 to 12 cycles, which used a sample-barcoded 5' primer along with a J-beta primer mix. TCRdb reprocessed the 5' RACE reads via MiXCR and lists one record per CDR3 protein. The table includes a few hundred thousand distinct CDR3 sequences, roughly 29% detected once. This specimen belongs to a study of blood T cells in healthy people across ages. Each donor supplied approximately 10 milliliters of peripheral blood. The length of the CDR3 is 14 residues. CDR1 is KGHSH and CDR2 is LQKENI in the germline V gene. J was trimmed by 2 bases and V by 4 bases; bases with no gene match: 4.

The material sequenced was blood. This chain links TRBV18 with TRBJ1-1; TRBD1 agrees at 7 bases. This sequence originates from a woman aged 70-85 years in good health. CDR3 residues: CASSRWDSNTEAFF. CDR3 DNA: TGTGCCAGCTCACGCTGGGACAGTAACACTGAAGCTTTCTTT.